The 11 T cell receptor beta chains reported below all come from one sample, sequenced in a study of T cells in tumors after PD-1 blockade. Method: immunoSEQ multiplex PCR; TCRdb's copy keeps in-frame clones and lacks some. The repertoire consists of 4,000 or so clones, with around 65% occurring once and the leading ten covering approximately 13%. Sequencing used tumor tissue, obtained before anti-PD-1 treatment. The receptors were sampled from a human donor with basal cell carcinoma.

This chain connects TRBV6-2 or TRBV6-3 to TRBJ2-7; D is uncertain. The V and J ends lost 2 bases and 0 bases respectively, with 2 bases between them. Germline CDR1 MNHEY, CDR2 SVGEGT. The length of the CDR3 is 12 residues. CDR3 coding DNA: TGTGCCAGCAGTTACATCTCCTACGAGCAGTACTTC. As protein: CASSYISYEQYF.

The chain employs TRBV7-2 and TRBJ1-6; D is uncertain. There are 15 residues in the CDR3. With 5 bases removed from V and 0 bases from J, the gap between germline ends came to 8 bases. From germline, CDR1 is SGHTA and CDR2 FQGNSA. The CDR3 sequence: CASSLESSYNSPLHF. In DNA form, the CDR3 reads TGTGCCAGCAGCCTAGAGAGCTCCTATAATTCACCCCTCCACTTT.

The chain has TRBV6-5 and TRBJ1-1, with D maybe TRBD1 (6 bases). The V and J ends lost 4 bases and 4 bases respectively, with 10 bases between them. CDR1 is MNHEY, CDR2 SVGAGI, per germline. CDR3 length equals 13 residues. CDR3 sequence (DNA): TGTGCCAGCAGTTCGAGGGGGGGCACTGAAGCTTTCTTT. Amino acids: CASSSRGGTEAFF.

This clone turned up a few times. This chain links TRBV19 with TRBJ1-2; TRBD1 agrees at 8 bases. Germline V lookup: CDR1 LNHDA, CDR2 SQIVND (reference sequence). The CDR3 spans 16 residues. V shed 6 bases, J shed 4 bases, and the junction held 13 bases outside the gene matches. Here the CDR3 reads CASRAPGTGFFYGYTF. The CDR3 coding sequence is TGTGCCAGTAGAGCCCCCGGGACAGGCTTTTTCTATGGCTACACCTTC.

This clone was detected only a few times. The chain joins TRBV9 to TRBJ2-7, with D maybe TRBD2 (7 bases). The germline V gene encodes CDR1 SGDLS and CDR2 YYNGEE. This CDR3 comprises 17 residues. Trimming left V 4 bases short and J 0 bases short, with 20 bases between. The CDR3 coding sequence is TGTGCCAGCAGCCCTACAGTTGGGGGGGCAGGCTCCTACGAGCAGTACTTC. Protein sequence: CASSPTVGGAGSYEQYF. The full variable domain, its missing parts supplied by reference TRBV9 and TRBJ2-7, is DSGVTQTPKHLITATGQRVTLRCSPRSGDLSVYWYQQSLDQGLQFLIQYYNGEERAKGNILERFSAQQFPDLHSELNLSSLELGDSALYFCASSPTVGGAGSYEQYFGPGTRLTVT.

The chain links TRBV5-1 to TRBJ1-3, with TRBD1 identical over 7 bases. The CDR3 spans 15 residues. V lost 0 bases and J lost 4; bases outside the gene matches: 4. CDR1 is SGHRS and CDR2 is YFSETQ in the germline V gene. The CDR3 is CASSLAGGNGNTIYF. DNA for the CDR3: TGCGCCAGCAGCTTGGCAGGGGGGAACGGAAACACCATATATTTT.

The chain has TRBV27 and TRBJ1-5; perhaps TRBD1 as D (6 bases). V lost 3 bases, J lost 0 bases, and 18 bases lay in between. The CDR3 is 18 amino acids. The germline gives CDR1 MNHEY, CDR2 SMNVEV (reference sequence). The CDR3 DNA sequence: TGTGCCAGCAGTTTCCCAATGGCCAGGGGAAATAGCAATCAGCCCCAGCATTTT. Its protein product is CASSFPMARGNSNQPQHF.

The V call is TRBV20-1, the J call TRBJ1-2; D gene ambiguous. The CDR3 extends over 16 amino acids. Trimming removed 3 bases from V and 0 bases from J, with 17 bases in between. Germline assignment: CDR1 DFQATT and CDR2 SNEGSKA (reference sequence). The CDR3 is CSASFRGGIANYGYTF. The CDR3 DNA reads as TGCAGTGCTAGTTTTCGCGGCGGGATTGCTAACTATGGCTACACCTTC.

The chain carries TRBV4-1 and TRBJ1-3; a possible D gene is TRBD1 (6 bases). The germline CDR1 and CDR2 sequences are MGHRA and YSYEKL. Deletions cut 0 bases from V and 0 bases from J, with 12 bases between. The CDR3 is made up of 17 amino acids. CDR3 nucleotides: TGCGCCAGCAGCCAAGATCAGGGGCTCAGCTCTGGAAACACCATATATTTT. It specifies CASSQDQGLSSGNTIYF.

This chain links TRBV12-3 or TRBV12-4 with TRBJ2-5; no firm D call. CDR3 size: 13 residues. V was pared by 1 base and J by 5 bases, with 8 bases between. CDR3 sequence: CASSLVGVETQYF. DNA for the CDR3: TGTGCCAGCAGTTTAGTAGGCGTTGAGACCCAGTACTTC.

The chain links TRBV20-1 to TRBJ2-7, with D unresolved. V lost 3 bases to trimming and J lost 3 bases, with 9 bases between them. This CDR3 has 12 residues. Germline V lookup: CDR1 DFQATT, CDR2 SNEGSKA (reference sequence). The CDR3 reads CSASSQIYEQYF. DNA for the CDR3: TGCAGTGCTAGTTCCCAGATCTACGAGCAGTACTTC.